The sequence of this T cell receptor (beta chain) was determined in a study of CD8 T cells in Susac syndrome (dated by TCRdb to about 2019). Study-level background: Whether CD8+ T cell activation and differentiation in Susac syndrome was antigen driven was tested using repertoire sequencing.

Peripheral blood CD8+ and CD4+ T cells from healthy donors, Susac syndrome patients and multiple sclerosis patients were profiled using high-throughput TCR beta sequencing. The multiple sclerosis controls were treatment-naive patients who had stable or active relapsing-remitting disease and met the revised McDonald criteria. CD8+ TEMRA cells were enriched by FACS, while bulk CD8+ and CD4+ T cells were purified by magnetic negative isolation. Blood was drawn into EDTA tubes, processed within 24 hours, and PBMCs were isolated by density gradient centrifugation. PBMCs intended for TCR sequencing were frozen in liquid nitrogen and were later thawed in a 37 degrees C water bath. The sorted or isolated CD4+, CD8+ and CD8+ TEMRA cells had a purity of 90% or higher. CDR1 and CDR2 are read off the germline V gene as SQVTM and ANQGSEA. At the junction V is shortened by 7 bases and J by 10 bases; bases outside the gene matches: 6. Spanning cysteine to phenylalanine, the CDR3 consists of 13 amino acids. This entry keeps only the CDR3 DNA: 39 bases, framed from base 1.

Of note for this clonotype: Its binding antigen is unknown. Per-nucleotide qualities are absent, and no much larger clonotype sits a single base away.

Broader findings and caveats from the paper: The number of individuals in the TCR sequencing and HLA analysis was acknowledged as relatively small.

RNA was extracted with the RNeasy kit and 0.5 to 1 ug was reverse transcribed using random hexamers. TCR beta CDR3 regions were amplified with the immunoSEQ multiplex PCR assay covering 54 Vbeta and 13 Jbeta segments. PCR amplification bias was corrected by using a synthetic template baseline for primer optimization and computational correction. The authors' analysis ran thus. Reads were assigned to V, D and J genes according to IMGT and analyzed in immunoSEQ Analyzer, with only productive sequences retained. Clonality was calculated as one minus the Shannon entropy normalized by log2 of the number of productive unique sequences. Public and private clones were assessed among the 100 most prevalent clones of each patient and control. A clone was defined as Susac-specific if it was absent from the healthy and MS cohorts, from over 1,000 published viral clones and from other ImmuneACCESS disease sequences. Clones were called with MiXCR by TCRdb after fastp trimmed the public reads at Q25, and only in-frame beta chains were retained. Merged by CDR3 protein, the rows form single entries marked with the most common genes and DNA. The V and J calls come from TCRdb's annotation, not from the publication. The sample data list roughly 200,000 distinct CDR3 sequences, and around 95% of these were observed just once. Approximately 0.09% of the sample is in the top ten clones.

This TCR was sampled from a human donor with multiple sclerosis. Sequences were obtained from CD4+ T cells from PBMCs. The rearranged chain carries TRBV29-1 and TRBJ2-1, with TRBD2 matching 14 junction bases. Read as DNA, the sequence is TGCAGCGGATGGACTAGCGGGGGGCGGGAGCAGTTCTTC. Its protein reads: CSGWTSGGREQFF.